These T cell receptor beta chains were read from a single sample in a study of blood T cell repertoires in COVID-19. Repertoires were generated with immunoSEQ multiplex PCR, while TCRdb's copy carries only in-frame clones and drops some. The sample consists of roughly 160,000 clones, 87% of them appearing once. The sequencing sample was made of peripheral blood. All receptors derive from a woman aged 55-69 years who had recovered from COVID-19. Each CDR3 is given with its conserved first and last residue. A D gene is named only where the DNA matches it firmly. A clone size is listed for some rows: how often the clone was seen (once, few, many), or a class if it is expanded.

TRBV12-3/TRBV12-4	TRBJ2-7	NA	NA	TGTGCCAGCCGAGGGGACAAAAGCTACGAGCAGTACTTC	CASRGDKSYEQYF
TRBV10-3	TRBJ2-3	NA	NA	TGTGCCATCACCCCCGACGGGACACCACTTGGGGGAACGCAGTATTTT	CAITPDGTPLGGTQYF
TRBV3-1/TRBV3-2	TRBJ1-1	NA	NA	TGTGCCAGCAGCACCACAGGGTATGCTGAAGCTTTCTTT	CASSTTGYAEAFF
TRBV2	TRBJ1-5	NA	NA	TGTGCCAGCAGTGTAAGATTTTACGGGGGGGCGAGCAATCAGCCCCAGCATTTT	CASSVRFYGGASNQPQHF
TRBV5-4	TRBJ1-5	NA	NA	TGTGCCAGCAGTCGAGACACCAGCCCTAATCAGCCCCAGCATTTT	CASSRDTSPNQPQHF
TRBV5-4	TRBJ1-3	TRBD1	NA	TGTGCCAGCAGCCGTCCGGGACAGGGCGACACCATATATTTT	CASSRPGQGDTIYF
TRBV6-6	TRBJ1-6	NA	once	TGTGCCAGCAGTCCCGAGGGAGGGGTTGCGAATTCACCCCTCCACTTT	CASSPEGGVANSPLHF
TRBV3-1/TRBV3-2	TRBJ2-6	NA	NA	TGTGCCAGCAGCCAACCCGGACAGCGCGGGGCCAACGTCCTGACTTTC	CASSQPGQRGANVLTF
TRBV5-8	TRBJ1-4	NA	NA	TGTGCCAGCAGCCAGCTAGCCACTAATGAAAAACTGTTTTTT	CASSQLATNEKLFF
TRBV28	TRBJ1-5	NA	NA	TGTGCCAGCACCCCATCCGGGGGGAATCAGCCCCAGCATTTT	CASTPSGGNQPQHF
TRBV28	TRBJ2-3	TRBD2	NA	TGTGCCAGCAGTTTTTCCGATCCCGGGACTAGTCAATATTTT	CASSFSDPGTSQYF
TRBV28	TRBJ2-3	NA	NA	TGTGCCAGCAGTTTTCGGGGGCGCGGGGGTACGCAGTATTTT	CASSFRGRGGTQYF
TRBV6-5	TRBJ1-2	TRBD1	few	TGTGCCAGCAGTTACGTGAGGACAGGGGGAGGTTATGGCTACACCTTC	CASSYVRTGGGYGYTF
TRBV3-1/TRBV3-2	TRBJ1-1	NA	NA	TGTGCCAGCAGCCAAGCGGGGATTACGAACACTGAAGCTTTCTTT	CASSQAGITNTEAFF
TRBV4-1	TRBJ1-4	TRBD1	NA	TGCGCCAGCAGCCAAGATGGTAGGGACAGGCGGACTTCTAATGAAAAACTGTTTTTT	CASSQDGRDRRTSNEKLFF
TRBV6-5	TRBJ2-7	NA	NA	TGTGCCAGCAACCCAGCGGGGACATCCTACGAGCAGTACTTC	CASNPAGTSYEQYF
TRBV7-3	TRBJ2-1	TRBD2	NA	TGTGCCAGCAGCCCCACATGGGGGACTAGCGGGGGGCTTTCCTACAATGAGCAGTTCTTC	CASSPTWGTSGGLSYNEQFF
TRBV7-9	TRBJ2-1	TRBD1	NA	TGTGCCAGCAGCACCGGGACAGGGAACTACAATGAGCAGTTCTTC	CASSTGTGNYNEQFF
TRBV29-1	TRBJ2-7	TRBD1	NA	TGCAGCGTTGGGAGACAGGGAAACTACGAGCAGTACTTC	CSVGRQGNYEQYF
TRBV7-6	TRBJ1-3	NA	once	TGTGCCAGCAGCTTAGAGGGGAGCGGGTCTGGAAACACCATATATTTT	CASSLEGSGSGNTIYF
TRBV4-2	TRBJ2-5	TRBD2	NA	TGTGCCAGCAGCCAAGACCCGGGGGGTTCTGAAGAGACCCAGTACTTC	CASSQDPGGSEETQYF
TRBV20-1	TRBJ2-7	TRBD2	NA	TGCAGTGCTAGTGATAGCGGGGGGAGCTCCTACGAGCAGTACTTC	CSASDSGGSSYEQYF
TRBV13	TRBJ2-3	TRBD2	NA	TGTGCCAGCAGCTTAAAGTTAGCGGGTTACACAGATACGCAGTATTTT	CASSLKLAGYTDTQYF
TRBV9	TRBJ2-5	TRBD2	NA	TGTGCCAGCAGCGCCCTAGCGGGGAACCAAGAGACCCAGTACTTC	CASSALAGNQETQYF
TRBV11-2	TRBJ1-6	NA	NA	TGTGCCAGCAGACGCTATGGTTCACCCCTCCACTTT	CASRRYGSPLHF
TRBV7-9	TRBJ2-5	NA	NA	TGTGCCAGCAGTCTACAGGTGACAGGAAGAGAGACCCAGTACTTC	CASSLQVTGRETQYF
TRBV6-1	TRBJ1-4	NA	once	TGTGCCAGCAGTGAAGCGGGGGCACTCTCAACTAATGAAAAACTGTTTTTT	CASSEAGALSTNEKLFF
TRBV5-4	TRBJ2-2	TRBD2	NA	TGTGCCAGCAGCTTTACTAGCGGGGACACCGGGGAGCTGTTTTTT	CASSFTSGDTGELFF
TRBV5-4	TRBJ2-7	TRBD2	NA	TGTGCCAGCAGCTCGGGAGGAGGAGGCGCTAGCTCCTACGAGCAGTACTTC	CASSSGGGGASSYEQYF
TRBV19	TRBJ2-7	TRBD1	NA	TGTGCCAGTAGTATTACAGGACAGGGGGGACTCACCTACGAGCAGTACTTC	CASSITGQGGLTYEQYF
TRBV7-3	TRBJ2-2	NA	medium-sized	TGTGCCAGCAGCTTAGACAGCTACACCGGGGAGCTGTTTTTT	CASSLDSYTGELFF
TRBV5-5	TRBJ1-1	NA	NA	TGTGCCAGCAGCTTCGAGTCAGGGTCATTGAACACTGAAGCTTTCTTT	CASSFESGSLNTEAFF